These T cell receptor beta chains were read from a single sample in a study of response to subunit inactivated influenza vaccine. TCRdb re-derived calls from the RT-PCR reads in MiXCR, one entry per CDR3 protein. Counted here are about 530,000 distinct CDR3 sequences, roughly 13% occurring once; the ten biggest clones make up around 14%. Sequencing used PBMCs from blood, obtained roughly 46 days after vaccination. All receptors derive from a man in his fifties or sixties who received an inactivated influenza vaccine. Each CDR3 is given with its conserved first and last residue. The order of the fields is clone size, V gene, CDR3 length, J gene, D gene, CDR3 protein, CDR3 DNA. The D gene is left open where the match is weak. Only some rows state a clone size, as once, few, many or a class for expanded clones.

abundance: .; v_gene: TRBV6-2/TRBV6-3; len: 12; j_gene: TRBJ2-7; d_gene: .; CDR3aa: CASSDPLYEQYF; CDR3nt: TGTGCCTCTAGCGACCCCCTTTACGAGCAGTACTTC
abundance: few; v_gene: TRBV5-5; len: 16; j_gene: TRBJ2-2; d_gene: .; CDR3aa: CASSLYGHLNTGELFF; CDR3nt: TGTGCCAGCAGCTTGTACGGCCATCTGAACACCGGGGAGCTGTTTTTT
abundance: .; v_gene: TRBV27; len: 16; j_gene: TRBJ2-3; d_gene: .; CDR3aa: CASSLRGTSRTDTQYF; CDR3nt: TGTGCCAGCAGTTTAAGGGGGACCTCCCGCACAGATACGCAGTATTTT
abundance: few; v_gene: TRBV15; len: 14; j_gene: TRBJ2-3; d_gene: TRBD2; CDR3aa: CATSHSGSTDTQYF; CDR3nt: TGTGCCACCAGCCATAGCGGGAGCACAGATACGCAGTATTTT
abundance: few; v_gene: TRBV12-3/TRBV12-4; len: 14; j_gene: TRBJ2-1; d_gene: TRBD2; CDR3aa: CASSLGLREDEQFF; CDR3nt: TGTGCCAGCAGCCTGGGACTAAGGGAGGATGAGCAGTTCTTC
abundance: few; v_gene: TRBV27; len: 14; j_gene: TRBJ2-7; d_gene: .; CDR3aa: CASSLGGSRGEQYF; CDR3nt: TGTGCCAGCAGTTTGGGGGGATCCAGAGGTGAGCAGTACTTC
abundance: .; v_gene: TRBV3-1; len: 14; j_gene: TRBJ2-2; d_gene: .; CDR3aa: CASSPQVGSGELFF; CDR3nt: TGTGCCAGCAGCCCACAAGTGGGGTCCGGGGAGCTGTTTTTT
abundance: few; v_gene: TRBV7-2; len: 15; j_gene: TRBJ2-4; d_gene: .; CDR3aa: CASSSGLPPKNIQYF; CDR3nt: TGTGCCAGCAGCTCGGGACTGCCACCGAAAAACATTCAGTACTTC
abundance: few; v_gene: TRBV7-9; len: 16; j_gene: TRBJ2-1; d_gene: .; CDR3aa: CASSDRPQQSYNEQFF; CDR3nt: TGTGCCAGCAGCGATAGGCCCCAGCAGTCCTACAATGAGCAGTTCTTC
abundance: few; v_gene: TRBV6-1; len: 16; j_gene: TRBJ2-2; d_gene: .; CDR3aa: CASNQLISGGAGELFF; CDR3nt: TGTGCCAGCAACCAACTTATCAGCGGAGGCGCCGGGGAGCTGTTTTTT
abundance: .; v_gene: TRBV24-1; len: 17; j_gene: TRBJ2-1; d_gene: TRBD2; CDR3aa: CATSDLHLAGGSNEQFF; CDR3nt: TGTGCCACCAGTGATTTGCACCTAGCGGGAGGAAGCAATGAGCAGTTCTTC
abundance: few; v_gene: TRBV5-1; len: 16; j_gene: TRBJ2-7; d_gene: TRBD1; CDR3aa: CASSPGTGGEDYEQYF; CDR3nt: TGCGCCAGCAGCCCGGGGACAGGGGGCGAGGACTACGAGCAGTACTTC
abundance: few; v_gene: TRBV28; len: 14; j_gene: TRBJ1-4; d_gene: .; CDR3aa: CASRWRTTNEKLFF; CDR3nt: TGTGCCAGCAGGTGGAGGACCACAAATGAAAAACTGTTTTTT
abundance: many; v_gene: TRBV6-1; len: 15; j_gene: TRBJ2-1; d_gene: TRBD2; CDR3aa: CATTGASGRGNEQFF; CDR3nt: TGTGCCACCACAGGGGCTAGCGGGAGAGGGAATGAGCAGTTCTTC
abundance: few; v_gene: TRBV9; len: 14; j_gene: TRBJ2-7; d_gene: .; CDR3aa: CASSVGLSSYEQYF; CDR3nt: TGTGCCAGCAGCGTAGGCCTTAGCTCCTACGAGCAGTACTTC
abundance: few; v_gene: TRBV7-3; len: 17; j_gene: TRBJ2-6; d_gene: TRBD2; CDR3aa: CASRSAGGPTGANVLTF; CDR3nt: TGTGCCAGCAGATCCGCGGGAGGGCCAACTGGGGCCAACGTCCTGACTTTC
abundance: many; v_gene: TRBV29-1; len: 12; j_gene: TRBJ2-1; d_gene: TRBD2; CDR3aa: CSVQSGRNEQFF; CDR3nt: TGCAGCGTTCAGAGCGGGAGGAATGAGCAGTTCTTC
abundance: many; v_gene: TRBV7-3; len: 15; j_gene: TRBJ2-7; d_gene: TRBD2; CDR3aa: CASSLTSGTVYEQYF; CDR3nt: TGTGCCAGCAGCTTGACTAGCGGGACAGTCTACGAGCAGTACTTC
abundance: .; v_gene: TRBV10-3; len: 12; j_gene: TRBJ2-1; d_gene: .; CDR3aa: CAINGAGNEQFF; CDR3nt: TGTGCCATCAATGGAGCTGGGAATGAGCAGTTCTTC
abundance: few; v_gene: TRBV7-2; len: 16; j_gene: TRBJ2-2; d_gene: TRBD2; CDR3aa: CASSLDSGSVTGELFF; CDR3nt: TGTGCCAGCAGCTTAGATAGCGGGAGCGTCACCGGGGAGCTGTTTTTT
abundance: few; v_gene: TRBV5-1; len: 15; j_gene: TRBJ2-5; d_gene: .; CDR3aa: CASSLFGVEEETQYF; CDR3nt: TGCGCCAGCAGCTTGTTTGGGGTGGAGGAAGAGACCCAGTACTTC
abundance: many; v_gene: TRBV6-2/TRBV6-3; len: 14; j_gene: TRBJ1-5; d_gene: .; CDR3aa: CASSYQGPPRPQHF; CDR3nt: TGTGCCAGCAGTTACCAGGGGCCGCCTCGGCCCCAGCATTTT
abundance: many; v_gene: TRBV11-1; len: 13; j_gene: TRBJ2-1; d_gene: .; CDR3aa: CASSFLQANEQFF; CDR3nt: TGTGCCAGCAGCTTTCTTCAGGCGAATGAGCAGTTCTTC
abundance: few; v_gene: TRBV11-2; len: 16; j_gene: TRBJ2-7; d_gene: .; CDR3aa: CASSSLRDKERYRQYF; CDR3nt: TGTGCCAGCAGCTCACTTCGGGACAAGGAACGATACCGTCAGTACTTC
abundance: .; v_gene: TRBV5-5; len: 14; j_gene: TRBJ1-6; d_gene: .; CDR3aa: CASSLESGNSPLHF; CDR3nt: TGTGCCAGCAGCTTGGAATCCGGGAATTCACCCCTCCACTTT
abundance: few; v_gene: TRBV28; len: 12; j_gene: TRBJ1-2; d_gene: .; CDR3aa: CASSVPSYGYTF; CDR3nt: TGTGCCAGCAGTGTGCCATCCTATGGCTACACCTTC
abundance: .; v_gene: TRBV29-1; len: 14; j_gene: TRBJ2-3; d_gene: .; CDR3aa: CSVFPREFTDTQYF; CDR3nt: TGCAGCGTTTTCCCGCGGGAATTCACAGATACGCAGTATTTT
abundance: few; v_gene: TRBV4-2; len: 14; j_gene: TRBJ2-7; d_gene: .; CDR3aa: CASSQVLGVLGQYF; CDR3nt: TGTGCCAGCAGCCAAGTTCTCGGCGTCCTGGGGCAGTACTTC
abundance: many; v_gene: TRBV20-1; len: 13; j_gene: TRBJ2-1; d_gene: .; CDR3aa: CSANRDFSHEQFF; CDR3nt: TGCAGTGCTAACCGGGACTTCTCACATGAGCAGTTCTTC
abundance: few; v_gene: TRBV20-1; len: 14; j_gene: TRBJ2-2; d_gene: TRBD1; CDR3aa: CSARGAGGTGELFF; CDR3nt: TGCAGTGCTAGAGGGGCAGGGGGCACCGGGGAGCTGTTTTTT
abundance: .; v_gene: TRBV9; len: 15; j_gene: TRBJ1-5; d_gene: .; CDR3aa: CASSVEGGGNQPQHF; CDR3nt: TGTGCCAGCAGCGTAGAAGGAGGCGGCAATCAGCCCCAGCATTTT
abundance: .; v_gene: TRBV29-1; len: 12; j_gene: TRBJ2-1; d_gene: TRBD1; CDR3aa: CSVARTGGEQFF; CDR3nt: TGCAGCGTTGCGAGGACAGGGGGCGAGCAGTTCTTC
abundance: .; v_gene: TRBV6-5; len: 16; j_gene: TRBJ1-5; d_gene: TRBD1; CDR3aa: CASSYPLDRGNQPQHF; CDR3nt: TGTGCCAGCAGTTACCCCCTAGACAGGGGCAATCAGCCCCAGCATTTT
abundance: many; v_gene: TRBV6-2/TRBV6-3; len: 15; j_gene: TRBJ1-1; d_gene: .; CDR3aa: CASSYSDIGNTEAFF; CDR3nt: TGTGCCAGCAGTTACTCGGACATCGGAAATACTGAAGCTTTCTTT
abundance: .; v_gene: TRBV4-1; len: 16; j_gene: TRBJ2-2; d_gene: .; CDR3aa: CASSQGLGLNTGELFF; CDR3nt: TGCGCCAGCAGCCAAGGGCTGGGCCTCAACACCGGGGAGCTGTTTTTT
abundance: .; v_gene: TRBV7-2; len: 16; j_gene: TRBJ2-2; d_gene: .; CDR3aa: CASSLRGRGSTGELFF; CDR3nt: TGTGCCAGCAGCTTACGTGGCAGGGGAAGCACCGGGGAGCTGTTTTTT
abundance: few; v_gene: TRBV10-3; len: 14; j_gene: TRBJ1-6; d_gene: TRBD1; CDR3aa: CAISGAGGNSPLHF; CDR3nt: TGTGCCATCAGTGGGGCAGGGGGGAATTCACCCCTCCACTTT
abundance: .; v_gene: TRBV5-1; len: 15; j_gene: TRBJ1-6; d_gene: .; CDR3aa: CASSESASTDSPLHF; CDR3nt: TGCGCCAGCAGCGAATCCGCCTCGACAGATTCACCCCTCCACTTT
abundance: few; v_gene: TRBV6-1; len: 15; j_gene: TRBJ2-1; d_gene: .; CDR3aa: CASNERASSYNEQFF; CDR3nt: TGTGCCAGCAATGAGCGGGCCAGCTCCTACAATGAGCAGTTCTTC
abundance: .; v_gene: TRBV7-2; len: 12; j_gene: TRBJ1-1; d_gene: TRBD1; CDR3aa: CASSLLTGPAFF; CDR3nt: TGTGCCAGCAGCTTGCTGACAGGGCCAGCTTTCTTT
abundance: .; v_gene: TRBV20-1; len: 13; j_gene: TRBJ2-7; d_gene: TRBD1; CDR3aa: CSTRRGPAREQYF; CDR3nt: TGCAGTACGCGCAGGGGGCCTGCTCGGGAGCAGTACTTC
abundance: few; v_gene: TRBV10-3; len: 13; j_gene: TRBJ2-5; d_gene: .; CDR3aa: CAISERVRETQYF; CDR3nt: TGTGCCATCAGTGAGAGGGTGAGAGAGACCCAGTACTTC
abundance: .; v_gene: TRBV24-1; len: 14; j_gene: TRBJ2-5; d_gene: .; CDR3aa: CATSKRDVPETQYF; CDR3nt: TGTGCCACCAGTAAAAGGGACGTCCCAGAGACCCAGTACTTC
abundance: .; v_gene: TRBV18; len: 13; j_gene: TRBJ2-7; d_gene: TRBD2; CDR3aa: CASSPLADYEQYF; CDR3nt: TGTGCCAGCTCTCCCCTAGCGGACTACGAGCAGTACTTC
abundance: few; v_gene: TRBV7-2; len: 14; j_gene: TRBJ2-1; d_gene: .; CDR3aa: CASSLFASDNEQFF; CDR3nt: TGTGCCAGCAGCTTATTTGCTAGCGACAATGAGCAGTTCTTC
abundance: few; v_gene: TRBV20-1; len: 15; j_gene: TRBJ1-5; d_gene: TRBD1; CDR3aa: CSARDEGQGNGPQHF; CDR3nt: TGCAGTGCTAGAGATGAGGGACAGGGGAATGGTCCCCAGCATTTT
abundance: many; v_gene: TRBV10-3; len: 14; j_gene: TRBJ2-3; d_gene: TRBD2; CDR3aa: CATLGGGASDTQYF; CDR3nt: TGTGCCACCCTCGGCGGGGGGGCATCAGATACGCAGTATTTT
abundance: .; v_gene: TRBV18; len: 16; j_gene: TRBJ1-4; d_gene: .; CDR3aa: CASSPPNRATNEKLFF; CDR3nt: TGTGCCAGCTCACCACCGAACCGTGCAACTAATGAAAAACTGTTTTTT
abundance: few; v_gene: TRBV5-5; len: 18; j_gene: TRBJ1-2; d_gene: TRBD1; CDR3aa: CASSNSGTGGPRGYGYTF; CDR3nt: TGTGCCAGCAGCAACTCCGGGACAGGGGGACCGCGGGGGTATGGCTACACCTTC
abundance: few; v_gene: TRBV6-5; len: 13; j_gene: TRBJ2-7; d_gene: .; CDR3aa: CASSLQGPGMQYF; CDR3nt: TGTGCCAGCAGTCTACAGGGACCTGGCATGCAGTACTTC
abundance: few; v_gene: TRBV4-3; len: 14; j_gene: TRBJ2-7; d_gene: TRBD1; CDR3aa: CASSHAGTGYEQYF; CDR3nt: TGCGCCAGCAGCCATGCCGGGACAGGCTACGAGCAGTACTTC
abundance: few; v_gene: TRBV7-2; len: 14; j_gene: TRBJ2-2; d_gene: .; CDR3aa: CASSFLLHTGELFF; CDR3nt: TGTGCCAGCAGCTTCCTTCTACATACCGGGGAGCTGTTTTTT
abundance: few; v_gene: TRBV12-3/TRBV12-4; len: 16; j_gene: TRBJ2-2; d_gene: TRBD2; CDR3aa: CASSLGAGGHGGELFF; CDR3nt: TGTGCCAGCAGTTTAGGAGCGGGGGGGCATGGCGGGGAGCTGTTTTTT
abundance: few; v_gene: TRBV5-1; len: 14; j_gene: TRBJ1-1; d_gene: .; CDR3aa: CASSFTGTPVEAFF; CDR3nt: TGCGCCAGCAGCTTTACCGGGACGCCCGTCGAAGCTTTCTTT
abundance: .; v_gene: TRBV20-1; len: 14; j_gene: TRBJ2-5; d_gene: TRBD2; CDR3aa: CSAGLAGGPETQYF; CDR3nt: TGCAGTGCTGGACTAGCGGGGGGCCCGGAGACCCAGTACTTC
abundance: few; v_gene: TRBV24-1; len: 17; j_gene: TRBJ2-1; d_gene: TRBD2; CDR3aa: CATSEGTSGSPYNEQFF; CDR3nt: TGTGCCACCAGTGAGGGGACTAGCGGGAGTCCCTACAATGAGCAGTTCTTC